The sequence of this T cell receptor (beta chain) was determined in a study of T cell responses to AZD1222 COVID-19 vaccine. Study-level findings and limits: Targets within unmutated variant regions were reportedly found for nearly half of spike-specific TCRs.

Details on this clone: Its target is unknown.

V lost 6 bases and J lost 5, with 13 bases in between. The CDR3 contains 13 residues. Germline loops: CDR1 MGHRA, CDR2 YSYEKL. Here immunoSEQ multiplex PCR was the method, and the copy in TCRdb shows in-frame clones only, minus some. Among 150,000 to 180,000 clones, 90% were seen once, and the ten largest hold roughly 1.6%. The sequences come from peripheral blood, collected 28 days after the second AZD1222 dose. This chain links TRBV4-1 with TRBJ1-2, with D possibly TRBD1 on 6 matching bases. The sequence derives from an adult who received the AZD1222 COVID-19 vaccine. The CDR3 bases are TGCGCCAGCAGTCCGGACAGCGTGTATGGCTACACCTTC. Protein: CASSPDSVYGYTF.